Each of the 23 T cell receptor beta chains below was sequenced from the same sample in a study of T cell responses to AZD1222 COVID-19 vaccine. Data came from immunoSEQ multiplex PCR; TCRdb stores just in-frame clones and leaves some out. Of tens of thousands of clones in the sample, around 91% were seen once. This material consisted of peripheral blood, taken on day 0 of AZD1222 vaccination. The source is an adult in good health.

The chain links TRBV6-5 to TRBJ1-1, with D tentatively TRBD1 (6 bases). The CDR3 sequence is 15 residues long. V was pared by 8 bases and J by 7 bases, with 23 bases between. CDR1 is MNHEY, CDR2 SVGAGI, per germline. CDR3 in DNA: TGTGCCAGCGCCTCCCTAGACAGGTCTTCTTTTGAAGCTTTCTTT. It is translated as CASASLDRSSFEAFF.

A single count supports this clone. The chain recombines TRBV18 with TRBJ1-2; possible D gene TRBD1, 6 bases. V shed 3 bases and J shed 4 bases, with 15 bases lying between them. This CDR3 is 15 amino acids long. Germline V gene lookup returns CDR1 KGHSH and CDR2 LQKENI. The CDR3 nucleotides are TGTGCCAGCTCACCCGGGACAATTAGTACCTATGGCTACACCTTC. It codes for CASSPGTISTYGYTF.

The V and J genes are TRBV7-2 and TRBJ2-1, with 8 positions matching TRBD2. Germline trimming cut 6 bases from V and 8 bases from J; bases unmatched to any gene: 9. Germline V gives CDR1 SGHTA, CDR2 FQGNSA. This CDR3 spans 14 amino acids. The CDR3 DNA is TGTGCCAGCAGACGGACAGCGGGAGACGATGAGCAGTTCTTC. It codes for CASRRTAGDDEQFF.

The J gene is TRBJ1-5, the V gene TRBV28, with D possibly TRBD1 on 6 matching bases. The CDR3 length is 15 residues. Deletions cut 7 bases from V and 5 bases from J, with 18 bases between. The germline V gene encodes CDR1 MDHEN and CDR2 SYDVKM. The CDR3 DNA follows: TGTGCCAGCACCTCTGCATGGGGGGCCTATCAGCCCCAGCATTTT. Residues: CASTSAWGAYQPQHF.

A few counts support this clone. The chain carries TRBV19 and TRBJ1-5, with D perhaps TRBD1 (5 bases). Trimming removed 8 bases from V and 9 bases from J, with 14 bases in between. The CDR3 has 12 amino acids. CDR1 and CDR2 (germline): LNHDA, SQIVND (reference sequence). Here the CDR3 DNA reads TGTGCCAGTGCCCCAGGGTCTGGGCCCCAGCATTTT. Protein sequence: CASAPGSGPQHF.

The J gene is TRBJ2-1, the V gene TRBV10-1; TRBD1 is a possible D gene (6 bases). The CDR3 covers 15 residues. V was trimmed by 1 base and J by 5 bases, leaving 12 bases between them. The germline V gene has CDR1 WNHNN and CDR2 SYGVQD (reference sequence). The CDR3 DNA reads TGCGCCAGCAGTGAGTATGGGACACTCGACAATGAGCAGTTCTTC. This codes for CASSEYGTLDNEQFF.

CDR3 sequence reads: CASSQEGGLAGGLLNTGELFF. The CDR3 DNA reads as TGTGCCAGCAGCCAAGAGGGGGGACTAGCGGGAGGACTCCTAAACACCGGGGAGCTGTTTTTT. This chain connects TRBV4-2 to TRBJ2-2; TRBD2 aligns across 15 bases. Germline V gives CDR1 LGHNA, CDR2 YNFKEQ. With V trimmed by 0 bases and J by 2 bases, 10 bases remained unmatched. This CDR3 contains 21 residues.

The chain is built from TRBV18 and TRBJ1-6; TRBD1 is a possible D gene (5 bases). CDR1 is KGHSH, CDR2 LQKENI, per germline. Trimming stripped 0 bases from V and 7 bases from J, with 7 bases between. The CDR3 is 14 residues long. The CDR3 region has the DNA TGTGCCAGCTCACCACCGGGGGGAAATTCACCCCTCCACTTT. Amino acids: CASSPPGGNSPLHF.

This chain connects TRBV7-2 to TRBJ2-7, with 11 bases that match TRBD2. The V segment lost 5 bases and the J segment 3 bases; nucleotides outside the gene matches: 3. CDR3 length: 14 residues. The germline gives CDR1 SGHTA, CDR2 FQGNSA. The CDR3 loop reads CASSLTSGDYEQYF. The DNA of the CDR3 is TGTGCCAGCAGCCTGACTAGCGGGGACTACGAGCAGTACTTC. The variable domain in full, with the rest retrieved from reference TRBV7-2 and TRBJ2-7, is GAGVSQSPSNKVTEKGKDVELRCDPISGHTALYWYRQSLGQGLEFLIYFQGNSAPDKSGLPSDRFSAERTGGSVSTLTIQRTQQEDSAVYLCASSLTSGDYEQYFGPGTRLTVT.

This clone was observed a single time. The chain combines TRBV9 with TRBJ2-7, with TRBD1 matching over 7 bases. The CDR3 covers 15 residues. V shed 1 base, J shed 5 bases, and the junction held 9 bases outside the gene matches. CDR1 is SGDLS, CDR2 YYNGEE, per germline. Written as DNA, the CDR3 is TGTGCCAGCAGCGTAAGTGTAGGGGGCTTTAACGAGCAGTACTTC. Translating it yields CASSVSVGGFNEQYF.

The rearrangement joins TRBV6-2 or TRBV6-3 to TRBJ2-2; D gene unclear. The germline V gene has CDR1 MNHEY and CDR2 SVGEGT. The germline V and J ends were trimmed by 0 bases and 6 bases, with 11 bases remaining between them. This CDR3 has 15 residues. CDR3 nucleotide sequence: TGTGCCAGCAGTTACTCGATATGGGTCTCCGGGGAGCTGTTTTTT. This encodes CASSYSIWVSGELFF.

The chain recombines TRBV5-1 with TRBJ2-5; 7 bases align to TRBD2. The germline CDR1 and CDR2 sequences are SGHRS and YFSETQ. J lost 0 bases, V lost 2 bases, and 4 bases had no gene match. CDR3 length equals 15 residues. The CDR3 here is CASSFNGGYQETQYF. CDR3 in DNA: TGCGCCAGCAGCTTCAACGGGGGGTACCAAGAGACCCAGTACTTC.

The chain links TRBV20-1 to TRBJ1-5; D not resolved. The CDR3 extends over 12 amino acids. Trimming pared 3 bases from V and 3 bases from J, leaving 6 bases between. CDR1 is DFQATT, CDR2 SNEGSKA, per germline (reference sequence). In nucleotides, the CDR3 is TGCAGTGCTAGTATGCACAATCAGCCCCAGCATTTT. Encoded protein: CSASMHNQPQHF.

The V call is TRBV19, the J call TRBJ2-3, with 9 bases matching TRBD2. CDR3 length: 17 amino acids. Germline V gives CDR1 LNHDA, CDR2 SQIVND (reference sequence). The J segment lost 3 bases and the V segment lost 6 bases, leaving 13 bases of the junction unmatched. CDR3 residues: CASSHRLAEVFTDTQYF. The CDR3 region has the DNA TGTGCCAGTAGCCATCGACTAGCGGAGGTTTTTACAGATACGCAGTATTTT.

The V and J genes are TRBV18 and TRBJ2-3, with 11 bases lining up with TRBD2. With V trimmed by 3 bases and J by 2 bases, 1 base remained unmatched. Germline loops: CDR1 KGHSH, CDR2 LQKENI. The length of the CDR3 is 15 residues. CDR3 loop: CASSPGLAVTDTQYF. Here the CDR3 DNA reads TGTGCCAGCTCACCGGGACTAGCGGTCACAGATACGCAGTATTTT. Variable domain in full (rest from reference TRBV18 and TRBJ2-3): NAGVMQNPRHLVRRRGQEARLRCSPMKGHSHVYWYRQLPEEGLKFMVYLQKENIIDESGMPKERFSAEFPKEGPSILRIQQVVRGDSAAYFCASSPGLAVTDTQYFGPGTRLTVL.

The chain employs TRBV4-1 and TRBJ1-2; D remains unclear. CDR3 length equals 13 residues. The germline V gene has CDR1 MGHRA and CDR2 YSYEKL. The germline V and J ends were trimmed by 6 bases and 4 bases, with 12 bases remaining between them. In nucleotides, the CDR3 is TGCGCCAGCAGGGGTACGGGGTCCTATGGCTACACCTTC. This translates into CASRGTGSYGYTF.

CDR3 nucleotide sequence: TGTGCCAGCAGCCAAGAATGGCGGGAGAAAATCCCGCAGTATTTT. Residues: CASSQEWREKIPQYF. The rearrangement links TRBV3-1 (or the pseudogene TRBV3-2) to TRBJ2-3; TRBD2 matches 7 bases. Germline values: CDR1 LGHDT, CDR2 YNNKEL (reference sequence). This CDR3 is 15 amino acids long. With 0 bases clipped from V and 10 bases from J, the junction kept 10 bases outside the gene matches.

V and J are TRBV5-5 and TRBJ2-5; 8 bases are a match to TRBD1. Germline V gene sequence: CDR1 SGHKS, CDR2 YYEKEE (reference sequence). The CDR3 is 14 residues long. After removal of 6 bases from V and 1 base from J, the junction contained 5 bases not matched to a gene. DNA for the CDR3: TGTGCCAGCAACCGACAGGGGACCCAAGAGACCCAGTACTTC. Its protein product is CASNRQGTQETQYF.

The rearrangement links TRBV4-1 to TRBJ2-3, with 8 bases matching TRBD2. CDR3 length: 17 residues. Germline values: CDR1 MGHRA, CDR2 YSYEKL. The junction had 12 bases not matched to a gene; V was cut back by 7 bases and J by 0 bases. As DNA, the CDR3 is TGCGCCAGCAATAACTTAGCGGGAAAAACTAGCACAGATACGCAGTATTTT. Translation: CASNNLAGKTSTDTQYF.

This clone was picked up one time. The same CDR3 arises from other DNA sequences in this sample as well. The CDR3 spells CSVRGRATNEKLFF. As DNA, the CDR3 is TGCAGCGTTCGCGGACGGGCAACTAATGAAAAACTGTTTTTT. This chain connects TRBV29-1 to TRBJ1-4; D unresolved. The CDR3 contains 14 residues. Per the germline V gene, CDR1 is SQVTM and CDR2 is ANQGSEA. Trimming shortened V by 5 bases and J by 0 bases, and 10 bases separated the two germline ends. The full variable domain, its missing parts supplied by reference TRBV29-1 and TRBJ1-4, is SAVISQKPSRDICQRGTSLTIQCQVDSQVTMMFWYRQQPGQSLTLIATANQGSEATYESGFVIDKFPISRPNLTFSTLTVSNMSPEDSSIYLCSVRGRATNEKLFFGSGTQLSVL.

V and J are TRBV19 and TRBJ1-4; D is ambiguous. Trimming pared 0 bases from V and 3 bases from J, leaving 17 bases between. There are 18 residues in the CDR3. Per the germline V gene, CDR1 is LNHDA and CDR2 is SQIVND (reference sequence). DNA for the CDR3: TGTGCCAGTAGTATAGATCCGAAGGTTATGGTCCCTAATGAAAAACTGTTTTTT. Its protein product is CASSIDPKVMVPNEKLFF.

The chain is built from TRBV12-5 and TRBJ2-3, with D maybe TRBD1 (5 bases). Germline V gives CDR1 LGHNT, CDR2 FRNRAP. The germline V and J ends were trimmed by 4 bases and 1 base, with 6 bases remaining between them. The CDR3 has 13 amino acids. The CDR3 DNA reads TGTGCTAGTGGTTCACAGGGCACAGATACGCAGTATTTT. Amino acids: CASGSQGTDTQYF.

The chain combines TRBV29-1 with TRBJ2-2; TRBD1 matches at 8 bases. The CDR3 has 13 residues. Looked up from germline, CDR1 is SQVTM and CDR2 is ANQGSEA. V gave up 4 bases and J gave up 6 bases; unmatched junction bases: 4. In nucleotides, the CDR3 is TGCAGCGTTGGACAGGGGTTGGCCGGGGAGCTGTTTTTT. This sequence encodes CSVGQGLAGELFF.